The source of this T cell receptor (beta chain) is a study of blood T cell repertoires in COVID-19. Study information: There were acute and convalescent COVID-19 samples, and they came from the United States, Italy and Spain. Sources were T cells, B-cell-depleted T cells, or PBMCs; the material itself was cDNA or gDNA.

In the original workflow: Amplification with reference gene primers provided the estimates of nucleated cell counts. Data came from immunoSEQ multiplex PCR; TCRdb stores just in-frame clones and leaves some out. D and trimming come from the DNA, and the V and J calls and clone size come from that table. The repertoire has 90,000 to 130,000 clones, 70% to 80% of them found once; the top ten carry roughly 7.5%. This TCR was sampled from a woman aged 55-70 years with acute or convalescent COVID-19. Sequencing input: peripheral blood.

CDR3 DNA sequence: TGTGCCAGCTCACGGGACAGGGGCGGTTACGAGCAGTACTTC. It codes for CASSRDRGGYEQYF. The rearrangement links TRBV18 to TRBJ2-7; 10 positions agree with TRBD1. V trimming: 4 bases; J trimming: 4 bases; junction bases outside the gene matches: 4. Germline V CDR1 and CDR2: KGHSH, LQKENI. CDR3 length: 14 residues.